Presented here are 30 T cell receptor beta chains from one specimen sequenced in a study of blood T cell repertoires in COVID-19. Sequencing used immunoSEQ multiplex PCR; TCRdb keeps in-frame clones, though not all of them. The sample consists of some 230,000 clones, roughly nine tenths of them appearing once. The sequenced material came from peripheral blood. The receptors here all came from a woman in her 50s with COVID-19, enrolled during active disease.

V is TRBV2 and J is TRBJ1-4; D gene unclear. The V gene's germline CDR1 is SNHLY and CDR2 FYNNEI. The germline V and J ends were trimmed by 8 bases and 5 bases, with 21 bases remaining between them. The CDR3 is made up of 16 amino acids. The CDR3 here is CASQRGSSFPNEKLFF. The CDR3 DNA reads TGTGCCAGCCAACGGGGTTCCTCGTTTCCAAATGAAAAACTGTTTTTT.

This chain uses TRBV9 with TRBJ1-3, with 8 bases that match TRBD1. Per the germline V gene, CDR1 is SGDLS and CDR2 is YYNGEE. The CDR3 runs to 15 residues. V lost 4 bases, J lost 4 bases, and 7 bases stayed unmatched. CDR3 nucleotide sequence: TGTGCCAGCAGCTCTACAGGGGGAAGGGGAAACACCATATATTTT. Translation gives CASSSTGGRGNTIYF.

The V call is TRBV3-1 (or the pseudogene TRBV3-2), the J call TRBJ1-2; D possibly corresponds to TRBD1 (6 bases). Germline V gene sequence: CDR1 LGHDT, CDR2 YNNKEL (reference sequence). V was shortened by 5 bases and J by 2 bases, with 18 bases between the two germline ends. The CDR3 consists of 16 residues. In DNA, the CDR3 is TGTGCCAGCAGCTCAAGATGGCAGGGGACCAACTATGGCTACACCTTC. It translates to CASSSRWQGTNYGYTF.

As DNA, the CDR3 is TGCGCCAGCAGCCAACAACACTCAGGGCGTGAAAAACTGTTTTTT. This codes for CASSQQHSGREKLFF. The V call is TRBV4-1, the J call TRBJ1-4; D possibly corresponds to TRBD1 (5 bases). The germline V gene has CDR1 MGHRA and CDR2 YSYEKL. The CDR3 consists of 15 residues. The V end lost 2 bases, the J end lost 7 bases, and 14 bases lay between the germline ends.

J is TRBJ1-1 and V is TRBV7-9, with TRBD1 matching 7 bases. V lost 3 bases, J lost 1 base, and 11 bases stayed unmatched. Germline CDR1 is SEHNR and CDR2 is FQNEAQ (reference sequence). The CDR3 is made up of 17 amino acids. The CDR3 loop is CASSLGSRDSQNTEAFF. For the CDR3, the DNA is TGTGCCAGCAGCTTGGGATCAAGGGACAGCCAGAACACTGAAGCTTTCTTT.

CDR3 loop: CASSPWDRGGTDTQYF. CDR3 DNA sequence: TGCGCCAGCAGCCCGTGGGACAGGGGGGGCACAGATACGCAGTATTTT. The chain combines TRBV5-1 with TRBJ2-3, with 11 bases fitting TRBD1. Germline V lookup: CDR1 SGHRS, CDR2 YFSETQ. The CDR3 runs to 16 residues. Losses at the gene ends were 4 bases for V and 1 base for J; bases not matched to a gene: 5.

The chain couples TRBV5-1 to TRBJ2-3; TRBD1 aligns across 8 bases. V gave up 0 bases and J gave up 3 bases; unmatched junction bases: 3. The germline CDR1 and CDR2 sequences are SGHRS and YFSETQ. The CDR3 has 15 amino acids. The CDR3 is CASSLGQGRTDTQYF. The DNA for the CDR3 is TGCGCCAGCAGCTTGGGACAGGGGAGGACAGATACGCAGTATTTT. Full variable domain (outside the CDR3, taken from reference TRBV5-1 and TRBJ2-3): KAGVTQTPRYLIKTRGQQVTLSCSPISGHRSVSWYQQTPGQGLQFLFEYFSETQRNKGNFPGRFSGRQFSNSRSEMNVSTLELGDSALYLCASSLGQGRTDTQYFGPGTRLTVL.

The V and J genes are TRBV27 and TRBJ1-1; 7 bases are a match to TRBD1. Germline CDR1 is MNHEY and CDR2 is SMNVEV (reference sequence). This CDR3 contains 17 residues. The V and J ends lost 6 bases and 0 bases, in that order; junction bases with no gene match: 13. The CDR3 DNA is TGTGCCAGCAGGGGGTGGGACAGTACGTTAATGAACACTGAAGCTTTCTTT. It translates to CASRGWDSTLMNTEAFF.

This chain's CDR3 is CASSPDRVRQETQYF. DNA for the CDR3: TGTGCCAGCAGCCCAGACAGGGTTCGTCAAGAGACCCAGTACTTC. V gene TRBV5-6 combines with J gene TRBJ2-5, with TRBD1 matching over 7 bases. Germline CDR1 is SGHDT and CDR2 is YYEEEE. The CDR3 is 15 amino acids. V lost 4 bases and J lost 2; bases outside the gene matches: 8.

This clone was seen a few times. The rearrangement uses TRBV28 and TRBJ2-3; TRBD2 agrees at 12 bases. CDR1 and CDR2 (germline): MDHEN, SYDVKM. Trimming at V came to 6 bases and at J to 4 bases, leaving 5 bases not matched to a gene. The CDR3 has 15 amino acids. CDR3: CASRLTSGGADTQYF. The CDR3 region has the DNA TGTGCCAGCAGGCTGACTAGCGGGGGTGCAGATACGCAGTATTTT.

The chain recombines TRBV4-1 with TRBJ1-5; D is undetermined. The CDR3 consists of 16 residues. Trimming took off 3 bases at V and 3 bases at J, with 15 bases between the two ends. CDR1 MGHRA and CDR2 YSYEKL come from the germline V gene. The CDR3 protein is CASSQRPGALNQPQHF. The CDR3, as DNA: TGCGCCAGCAGCCAGCGGCCGGGAGCCCTCAATCAGCCCCAGCATTTT.

The chain combines TRBV6-2 or TRBV6-3 with TRBJ2-7; D is unclear. CDR3 size: 13 residues. Germline values: CDR1 MNHEY, CDR2 SVGEGT. The V end lost 4 bases, the J end lost 2 bases, and 9 bases lay between the germline ends. The CDR3 reads CASSLGRTYEQYF. CDR3 DNA: TGTGCCAGCAGTTTGGGCAGGACCTACGAGCAGTACTTC.

This clone is a singleton in its sample. V usage is TRBV11-2 and J usage is TRBJ2-1, with TRBD1 matching over 7 bases. This CDR3 region has 13 residues. The V segment lost 3 bases and the J segment 6 bases; nucleotides outside the gene matches: 2. The germline gives CDR1 SGHAT, CDR2 FQNNGV. CDR3 sequence (DNA): TGTGCCAGCAGCTTTGGACAGGCCAATGAGCAGTTCTTC. Translating gives CASSFGQANEQFF.

This chain uses TRBV10-1 with TRBJ2-1; 7 nucleotides agree with TRBD2. The germline CDR1 and CDR2 sequences are WNHNN and SYGVQD (reference sequence). V was pared by 0 bases and J by 6 bases, with 2 bases of the junction left unmatched. The CDR3 is 14 residues long. The CDR3, as DNA: TGCGCCAGCAGTGAGTCGACGGGGGGCAATGAGCAGTTCTTC. Its protein is CASSESTGGNEQFF.

The chain joins TRBV5-4 to TRBJ2-7, with 9 bases lining up with TRBD1. The J segment lost 6 bases and the V segment lost 0 bases, leaving 4 bases of the junction unmatched. CDR1 is SGHNT, CDR2 YYREEE, per germline (reference sequence). This CDR3 spans 14 amino acids. The CDR3 nucleotides read TGTGCCAGCAGCTTGGACAGGGGGCTCTCCGAGCAGTACTTC. Its translation: CASSLDRGLSEQYF.

The chain recombines TRBV6-5 with TRBJ1-2; 7 bases are shared with TRBD1. The V segment lost 6 bases and the J segment 6 bases; nucleotides outside the gene matches: 10. This CDR3 is 14 amino acids long. Germline V gene lookup returns CDR1 MNHEY and CDR2 SVGAGI. The CDR3 bases are TGTGCCAGCAGCCGACAGGGTCCAAGGGATGGCTACACCTTC. It translates to CASSRQGPRDGYTF.

This chain joins TRBV5-5 and TRBJ1-1; TRBD1 agrees at 7 bases. This CDR3 region has 15 residues. V was clipped by 4 bases and J by 5 bases; unmatched bases: 11. Germline V gene lookup returns CDR1 SGHKS and CDR2 YYEKEE (reference sequence). The CDR3 bases are TGTGCCAGCAGCCAGATTATTCAGACAGGGACTGAAGCTTTCTTT. Its translation: CASSQIIQTGTEAFF.

This clone has a handful of counts. V usage is TRBV25-1 and J usage is TRBJ2-1, with 7 positions matching TRBD2. The CDR3 is 13 amino acids. Germline assignment: CDR1 MGHDK and CDR2 SYGVNS. J was trimmed by 2 bases and V by 11 bases; bases with no gene match: 6. DNA for the CDR3: TGTGCCTCCCGGGACTACACCTACAATGAGCAGTTCTTC. The encoded protein is CASRDYTYNEQFF. The variable domain in full, completed from reference TRBV25-1 and TRBJ2-1, reads EADIYQTPRYLVIGTGKKITLECSQTMGHDKMYWYQQDPGMELHLIHYSYGVNSTEKGDLSSESTVSRIRTEHFPLTLESARPSHTSQYLCASRDYTYNEQFFGPGTRLTVL.

This clone showed up just a few times. The chain couples TRBV5-5 to TRBJ1-2; the match to TRBD1 covers 11 bases. Germline trimming cut 3 bases from V and 7 bases from J; bases unmatched to any gene: 11. The length of the CDR3 is 16 residues. Germline CDR1 and CDR2: SGHKS and YYEKEE (reference sequence). CDR3 residues: CASSSIPGQGVGGYTF. The DNA for the CDR3 is TGTGCCAGCAGCTCCATCCCGGGACAGGGGGTGGGTGGCTACACCTTC.

This sequence joins TRBV11-3 and TRBJ2-1, with TRBD1 matching 10 bases. The V and J ends lost 5 bases and 7 bases, in that order; junction bases with no gene match: 5. In germline, CDR1 is SGHNT, CDR2 YENEEA. The CDR3 spans 14 residues. The CDR3 region is CASSPRTGGNEQFF. The CDR3 DNA reads TGTGCCAGCAGCCCGCGGACAGGGGGTAATGAGCAGTTCTTC.

The chain combines TRBV28 with TRBJ1-2; weak D call: TRBD1 (6 bases). Trimming removed 5 bases from V and 4 bases from J, with 14 bases in between. Germline V gene sequence: CDR1 MDHEN, CDR2 SYDVKM. The CDR3 consists of 14 residues. Written as DNA, the CDR3 is TGTGCCAGCAGTGGGGGGGGCGTGGGCTATGGCTACACCTTC. This codes for CASSGGGVGYGYTF.

The CDR3 region is CASSPYMGSMNTEAFF. CDR3 nucleotides: TGTGCCAGCAGCCCTTACATGGGCAGCATGAACACTGAAGCTTTCTTT. The chain employs TRBV3-1 (or the pseudogene TRBV3-2) and TRBJ1-1; D is ambiguous. Per germline, CDR1 LGHDT and CDR2 YNNKEL (reference sequence). The V gene lost 4 bases and the J gene lost 0 bases, with 15 bases spanning the gap. CDR3 length equals 16 residues.

The rearrangement joins TRBV2 to TRBJ2-4; TRBD1 aligns across 9 bases. V dropped 6 bases and J dropped 1; count of bases not matched to a gene: 16. This CDR3 region has 19 residues. The germline V gene has CDR1 SNHLY and CDR2 FYNNEI. This CDR3 is CASSPRSGQGGYAKNIQYF. CDR3 nucleotides: TGTGCCAGCAGCCCCAGATCGGGACAGGGCGGTTATGCCAAAAACATTCAGTACTTC. The variable domain in full, completed from reference TRBV2 and TRBJ2-4, reads EPEVTQTPSHQVTQMGQEVILRCVPISNHLYFYWYRQILGQKVEFLVSFYNNEISEKSEIFDDQFSVERPDGSNFTLKIRSTKLEDSAMYFCASSPRSGQGGYAKNIQYFGAGTRLSVL.

The chain couples TRBV14 to TRBJ2-1; 9 nucleotides match TRBD2. Germline V gene lookup returns CDR1 SGHDN and CDR2 FVKESK. V gave up 1 base and J gave up 6 bases; unmatched junction bases: 10. The CDR3 has 17 residues. CDR3 sequence: CASSQVTLAGGPNEQFF. DNA for the CDR3: TGTGCCAGCAGCCAAGTGACCCTGGCGGGGGGGCCCAATGAGCAGTTCTTC.

The genes are TRBV5-1 and TRBJ1-2, with 8 bases matching TRBD1. The junction had 8 bases not matched to a gene; V was cut back by 4 bases and J by 6 bases. In germline, CDR1 is SGHRS, CDR2 YFSETQ. This CDR3 spans 14 amino acids. The CDR3 bases are TGCGCCAGCAGCGAAACCGGGACAGGTGATGGCTACACCTTC. Encoded protein: CASSETGTGDGYTF.

The rearrangement links TRBV19 to TRBJ2-3; 9 bases agree with TRBD2. Germline values: CDR1 LNHDA, CDR2 SQIVND (reference sequence). The CDR3 has 17 residues. Trimming took 0 bases from V and 2 from J; bases not matched to a gene: 6. The CDR3 here is CASSIDLSGGHTDTQYF. The CDR3 DNA reads as TGTGCCAGTAGTATAGATCTCAGCGGGGGGCACACAGATACGCAGTATTTT.

The chain links TRBV11-3 to TRBJ1-1; D not resolved. The CDR3 covers 15 residues. The germline gives CDR1 SGHNT, CDR2 YENEEA. V was cut by 5 bases and J by 4 bases, with 17 bases left in between. Written as DNA, the CDR3 is TGTGCCAGCAGCGGCCGAGGGCCGGCGGGCACTGAAGCTTTCTTT. Translating gives CASSGRGPAGTEAFF.

The chain couples TRBV9 to TRBJ2-3; 8 bases line up with TRBD2. CDR1 is SGDLS, CDR2 YYNGEE, per germline. V dropped 2 bases and J dropped 0; count of bases not matched to a gene: 2. CDR3 length: 15 amino acids. CDR3 amino acids: CASSVGGGSTDTQYF. The CDR3 DNA sequence: TGTGCCAGCAGCGTGGGCGGGGGGAGCACAGATACGCAGTATTTT.

The CDR3 loop reads CATSDPLRDREEPSPTGELFF. For the CDR3, the DNA is TGTGCCACCAGTGATCCACTCCGGGACAGGGAAGAGCCAAGCCCCACCGGGGAGCTGTTTTTT. The chain uses TRBV24-1 and TRBJ2-2, with 9 bases that match TRBD1. With V trimmed by 3 bases and J by 4 bases, 20 bases remained unmatched. The CDR3 length is 21 residues. The V gene's germline CDR1 is KGHDR and CDR2 SFDVKD.

V is TRBV9 and J is TRBJ2-7; 11 bases align to TRBD2. The CDR3 loop spans 16 amino acids. Germline CDR1 and CDR2: SGDLS and YYNGEE. V lost 3 bases to trimming and J lost 4 bases; unmatched junction nucleotides: 9. The CDR3 DNA is TGTGCCAGCAGCGACCCTACTAGCGGGGGAAAGTACGAGCAGTACTTC. Amino acid sequence: CASSDPTSGGKYEQYF.